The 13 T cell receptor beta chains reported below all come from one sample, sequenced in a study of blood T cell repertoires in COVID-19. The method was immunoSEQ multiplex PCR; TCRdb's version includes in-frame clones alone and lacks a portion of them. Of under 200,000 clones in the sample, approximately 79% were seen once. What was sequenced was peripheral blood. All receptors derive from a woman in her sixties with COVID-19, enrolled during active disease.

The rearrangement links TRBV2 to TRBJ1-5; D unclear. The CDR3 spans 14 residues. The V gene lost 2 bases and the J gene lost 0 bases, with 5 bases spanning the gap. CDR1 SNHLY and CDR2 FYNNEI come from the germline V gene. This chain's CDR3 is CASSEPYSNQPQHF. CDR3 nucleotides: TGTGCCAGCAGTGAACCCTATAGCAATCAGCCCCAGCATTTT.

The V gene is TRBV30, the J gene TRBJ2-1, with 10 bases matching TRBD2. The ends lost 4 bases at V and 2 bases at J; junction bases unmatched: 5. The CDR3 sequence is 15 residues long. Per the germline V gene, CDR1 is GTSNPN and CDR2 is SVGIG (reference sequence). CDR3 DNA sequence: TGTGCCTGGACCCTAGCGGGAGTTACCTACAATGAGCAGTTCTTC. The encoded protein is CAWTLAGVTYNEQFF. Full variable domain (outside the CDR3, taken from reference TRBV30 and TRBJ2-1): SQTIHQWPATLVQPVGSPLSLECTVEGTSNPNLYWYRQAAGRGLQLLFYSVGIGQISSEVPQNLSASRPQDRQFILSSKKLLLSDSGFYLCAWTLAGVTYNEQFFGPGTRLTVL.

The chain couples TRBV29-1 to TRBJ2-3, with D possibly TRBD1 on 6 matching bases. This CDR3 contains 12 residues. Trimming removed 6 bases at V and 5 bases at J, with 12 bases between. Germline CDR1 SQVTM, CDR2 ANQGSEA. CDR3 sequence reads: CSVLVQGDTQYF. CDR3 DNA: TGCAGCGTCCTAGTACAGGGAGATACGCAGTATTTT.

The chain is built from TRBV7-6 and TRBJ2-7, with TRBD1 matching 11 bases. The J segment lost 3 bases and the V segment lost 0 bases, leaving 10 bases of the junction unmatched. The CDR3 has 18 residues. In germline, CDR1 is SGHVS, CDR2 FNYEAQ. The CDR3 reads CASSLAVIGQGAIYEQYF. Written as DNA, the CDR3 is TGTGCCAGCAGCTTAGCAGTAATAGGACAGGGGGCAATCTACGAGCAGTACTTC.

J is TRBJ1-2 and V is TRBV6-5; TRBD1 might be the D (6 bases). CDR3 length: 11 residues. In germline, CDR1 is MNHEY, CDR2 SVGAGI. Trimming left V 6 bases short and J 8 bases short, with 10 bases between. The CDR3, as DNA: TGTGCCAGCAGCGTTACAGGGGGCTACACCTTC. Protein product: CASSVTGGYTF.

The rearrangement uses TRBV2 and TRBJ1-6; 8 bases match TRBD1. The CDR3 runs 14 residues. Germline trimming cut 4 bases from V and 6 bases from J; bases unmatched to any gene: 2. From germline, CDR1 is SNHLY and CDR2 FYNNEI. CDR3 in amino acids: CASSADRVNSPLHF. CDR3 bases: TGTGCCAGCAGTGCGGACAGGGTTAATTCACCCCTCCACTTT.

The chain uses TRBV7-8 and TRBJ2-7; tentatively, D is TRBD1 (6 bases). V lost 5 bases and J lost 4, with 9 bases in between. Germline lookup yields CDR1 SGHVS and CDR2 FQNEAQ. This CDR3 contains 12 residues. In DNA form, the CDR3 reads TGTGCCAGCAGCCAACAGGGTTACGAGCAGTACTTC. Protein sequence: CASSQQGYEQYF.

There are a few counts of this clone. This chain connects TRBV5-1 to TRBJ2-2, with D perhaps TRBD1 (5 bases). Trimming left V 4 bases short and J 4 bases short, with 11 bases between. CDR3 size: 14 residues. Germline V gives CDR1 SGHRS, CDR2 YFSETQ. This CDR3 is CASSNSGSTGELFF. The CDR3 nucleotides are TGCGCCAGCAGCAACTCAGGGTCCACCGGGGAGCTGTTTTTT. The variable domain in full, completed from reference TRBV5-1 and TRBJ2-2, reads KAGVTQTPRYLIKTRGQQVTLSCSPISGHRSVSWYQQTPGQGLQFLFEYFSETQRNKGNFPGRFSGRQFSNSRSEMNVSTLELGDSALYLCASSNSGSTGELFFGEGSRLTVL.

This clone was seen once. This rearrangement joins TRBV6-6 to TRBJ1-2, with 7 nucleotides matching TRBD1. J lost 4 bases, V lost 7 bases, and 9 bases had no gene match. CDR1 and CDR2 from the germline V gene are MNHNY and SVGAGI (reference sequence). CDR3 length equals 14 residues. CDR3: CASISGTALYGYTF. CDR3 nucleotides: TGTGCCAGCATCTCCGGGACAGCCCTCTATGGCTACACCTTC.

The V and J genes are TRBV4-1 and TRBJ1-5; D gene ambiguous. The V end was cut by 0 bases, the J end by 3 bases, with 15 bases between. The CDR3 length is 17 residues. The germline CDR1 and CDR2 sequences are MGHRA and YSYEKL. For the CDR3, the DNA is TGCGCCAGCAGCCAAGATCGGGGAGTAAATTACAATCAGCCCCAGCATTTT. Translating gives CASSQDRGVNYNQPQHF.

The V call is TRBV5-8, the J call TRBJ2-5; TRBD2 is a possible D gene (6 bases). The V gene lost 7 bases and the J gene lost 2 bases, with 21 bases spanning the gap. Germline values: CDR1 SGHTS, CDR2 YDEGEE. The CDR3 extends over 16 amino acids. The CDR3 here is CASSKRGNFIQETQYF. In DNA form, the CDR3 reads TGTGCCAGCTCAAAACGGGGGAATTTTATACAAGAGACCCAGTACTTC.

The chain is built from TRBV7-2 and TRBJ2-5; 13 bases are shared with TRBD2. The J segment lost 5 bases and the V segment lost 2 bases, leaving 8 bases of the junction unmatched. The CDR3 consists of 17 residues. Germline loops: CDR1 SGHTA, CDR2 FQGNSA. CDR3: CASSLKTSGRAGETQYF. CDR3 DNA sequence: TGTGCCAGCAGCTTAAAAACTAGCGGGAGGGCCGGGGAGACCCAGTACTTC.

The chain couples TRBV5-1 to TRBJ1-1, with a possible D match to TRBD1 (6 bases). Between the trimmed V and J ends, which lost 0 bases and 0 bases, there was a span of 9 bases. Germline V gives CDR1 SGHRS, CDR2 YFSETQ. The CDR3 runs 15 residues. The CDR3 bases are TGCGCCAGCAGCTTGGGGCAGGGGATGAACACTGAAGCTTTCTTT. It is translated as CASSLGQGMNTEAFF.